This T cell receptor (beta chain) came from a study of tissue T cells after allogeneic stem cell transplantation. This clone was counted between two and nine times. There are 15 residues in the CDR3. V lost 4 bases and J lost 7; bases outside the gene matches: 9. Germline assignment: CDR1 SGDLS and CDR2 YYNGEE. The assay was immunoSEQ multiplex PCR, and TCRdb's table has in-frame clones only and misses some. Of some 12,000 clones listed, roughly 70% are singletons. The receptor was isolated from a woman aged 18 to 55 with breast cancer. The chain uses TRBV9 and TRBJ2-2; 8 nucleotides align to TRBD1. The starting material was tissue from the right colon, obtained at autopsy. As DNA, the CDR3 is TGTGCCAGCAGCCGGACAGGGAACCTCGGCGGGGAGCTGTTTTTT. Translated, it gives CASSRTGNLGGELFF.